Presented here are 15 T cell receptor beta chains from one specimen sequenced in a study of blood T cells in healthy people across ages. Next came a second PCR, run for about 6 to 11 cycles, which used a sample-barcoded 5' primer along with a J-beta primer mix. TCRdb independently ran MiXCR on the 5' RACE reads; one entry per CDR3 protein. The sample lists over 1.5 million distinct CDR3 sequences, about 50% occurring once. The sequenced sample consisted of blood. Receptor source: a woman aged 35 to 49 in good health.

The chain carries TRBV13 and TRBJ2-5, with D unresolved. The last part of the DNA fits TRBJ2-7 better; the J call may be wrong. From germline, CDR1 is PRHDT and CDR2 FYEKMQ (reference sequence). CDR3 size: 13 residues. The CDR3 DNA reads as TGTGCCAGCAGCTTAGGCCTGTCCCACGAGCAGTACTTC. It is translated as CASSLGLSHEQYF.

The table lists this clonotype with a few counts. The rearrangement links TRBV11-2 to TRBJ2-5, with unresolved D. The length of the CDR3 is 13 residues. The germline CDR1 and CDR2 sequences are SGHAT and FQNNGV. The ends were cut back, 0 bases at V and 8 bases at J, with 10 bases in the middle. The DNA for the CDR3 is TGTGCCAGCAGCTTAGATTGGCTGGGAACCCAGTACTTC. This codes for CASSLDWLGTQYF.

CDR3 loop: CASSNSGTQLVPDTQYF. The DNA of the CDR3 is TGTGCCAGCAGCAATTCCGGGACCCAACTTGTACCAGATACGCAGTATTTT. The chain is built from TRBV6-2 or TRBV6-3 and TRBJ2-3; D may be TRBD1 or TRBD2 (5 bases each). Trimming removed 6 bases at V and 4 bases at J, with 23 bases between. The germline V gene has CDR1 MNHEY and CDR2 SVGEGT. The CDR3 covers 17 residues.

This clonotype was observed a few times. The CDR3 DNA reads TGTGCCAGCAGCCAGGGACAGGGAGTCGAAGAAAAACTGTTTTTT. It translates to CASSQGQGVEEKLFF. The chain joins TRBV4-2 to TRBJ1-4; 9 bases agree with TRBD1. Germline CDR1 and CDR2: LGHNA and YNFKEQ. CDR3 length: 15 amino acids. J lost 8 bases, V lost 3 bases, and 7 bases had no gene match.

The genes are TRBV7-2 and TRBJ2-5; the D gene is possibly TRBD1 (6 bases). The germline V gene encodes CDR1 SGHTA and CDR2 FQGNSA. The V and J ends lost 3 bases and 1 base respectively, with 12 bases between them. The CDR3 has 15 amino acids. CDR3 DNA sequence: TGTGCCAGCAGCTTCGACAGGTCCATCCAAGAGACCCAGTACTTC. Protein product: CASSFDRSIQETQYF.

The CDR3 DNA reads TGCAGTGCTATTCTGGCAGATACGCAGTATTTT. It translates to CSAILADTQYF. The chain links TRBV20-1 to TRBJ2-3; no firm D call. This CDR3 spans 11 amino acids. Germline V gives CDR1 DFQATT, CDR2 SNEGSKA (reference sequence). V was pared by 4 bases and J by 4 bases, with 6 bases between.

The J gene is TRBJ2-7, the V gene TRBV2; 8 nucleotides line up with TRBD2. The germline gives CDR1 SNHLY, CDR2 FYNNEI. This CDR3 region has 14 residues. Trimming took 4 bases from V and 10 from J; bases not matched to a gene: 12. The CDR3 region is CASSGSGTGGIQYF. CDR3 in DNA: TGTGCCAGCAGTGGGTCCGGGACGGGGGGGATCCAGTACTTC.

This chain connects TRBV6-2 or TRBV6-3 to TRBJ2-7; TRBD1 agrees at 9 bases. Germline CDR1 MNHEY, CDR2 SVGEGT. V trimming: 5 bases; J trimming: 0 bases; junction bases outside the gene matches: 5. CDR3 length: 15 amino acids. CDR3 coding DNA: TGTGCCAGCAGTCACGGGGGACAGGGCTCCTACGAGCAGTACTTC. It translates to CASSHGGQGSYEQYF.

This chain connects TRBV29-1 to TRBJ1-4, with 8 positions matching TRBD1. The CDR3 spans 13 residues. Germline CDR1 SQVTM, CDR2 ANQGSEA. V trimming: 6 bases; J trimming: 8 bases; junction bases outside the gene matches: 8. The CDR3 sequence is CSVPGQGEEKLFF. The CDR3 nucleotides read TGCAGCGTCCCAGGACAGGGTGAAGAAAAACTGTTTTTT.

This chain uses TRBV25-1 with TRBJ1-5; 7 bases are shared with TRBD1. The CDR3 sequence is 14 residues long. V gave up 3 bases and J gave up 10 bases; unmatched junction bases: 9. CDR1 MGHDK and CDR2 SYGVNS come from the germline V gene. The CDR3 region is CASSEYGQANPQHF. The CDR3 DNA is TGTGCCAGCAGTGAGTACGGACAGGCGAATCCCCAGCATTTT.

The genes are TRBV5-8 and TRBJ2-3; TRBD2 might be the D (6 bases). The germline CDR1 and CDR2 sequences are SGHTS and YDEGEE. The V end lost 0 bases, the J end lost 5 bases, and 13 bases lay between the germline ends. This CDR3 is 15 amino acids long. The CDR3 spells CASSLGQRAGDTQYF. The CDR3 DNA reads as TGTGCCAGCAGCTTGGGGCAGCGGGCAGGAGATACGCAGTATTTT.

This rearrangement joins TRBV2 to TRBJ2-7; 7 bases match TRBD1. With 4 bases clipped from V and 10 bases from J, the junction kept 13 bases outside the gene matches. The CDR3 has 14 amino acids. Germline CDR1 reads SNHLY; CDR2 reads FYNNEI. CDR3 nucleotide sequence: TGTGCCAGCAGTGCCTGGGACAGACTTTCAACCCAGTACTTC. This gives the protein CASSAWDRLSTQYF.

The chain links TRBV6-1 to TRBJ1-6; D gene uncertain. The CDR3 has 15 amino acids. Germline CDR1 is MNHNS and CDR2 is SASEGT. Trimming cost V 1 base and J 3 bases, with 7 bases left between them. This CDR3 reads CASSEGASYNSPLHF. DNA of the CDR3: TGTGCCAGCAGTGAAGGGGCCAGCTATAATTCACCCCTCCACTTT.

This clonotype appeared a few times. The chain uses TRBV4-1 and TRBJ2-5; D gene unclear. Trimming took 1 base from V and 11 from J, leaving 14 bases between them. This CDR3 region has 13 residues. Looked up from germline, CDR1 is MGHRA and CDR2 is YSYEKL. The CDR3 loop is CASSQVNSFEQYF. CDR3 nucleotide sequence: TGCGCCAGCAGCCAAGTTAACAGTTTTGAGCAGTACTTC.

The chain recombines TRBV20-1 with TRBJ1-1; no clear D. CDR1 and CDR2 (germline): DFQATT, SNEGSKA (reference sequence). V gave up 2 bases and J gave up 6 bases, with 13 bases separating them. The CDR3 extends over 13 amino acids. The CDR3 reads CSARTPEGAEAFF. The CDR3 coding sequence is TGCAGTGCTAGAACCCCTGAAGGAGCTGAAGCTTTCTTT.